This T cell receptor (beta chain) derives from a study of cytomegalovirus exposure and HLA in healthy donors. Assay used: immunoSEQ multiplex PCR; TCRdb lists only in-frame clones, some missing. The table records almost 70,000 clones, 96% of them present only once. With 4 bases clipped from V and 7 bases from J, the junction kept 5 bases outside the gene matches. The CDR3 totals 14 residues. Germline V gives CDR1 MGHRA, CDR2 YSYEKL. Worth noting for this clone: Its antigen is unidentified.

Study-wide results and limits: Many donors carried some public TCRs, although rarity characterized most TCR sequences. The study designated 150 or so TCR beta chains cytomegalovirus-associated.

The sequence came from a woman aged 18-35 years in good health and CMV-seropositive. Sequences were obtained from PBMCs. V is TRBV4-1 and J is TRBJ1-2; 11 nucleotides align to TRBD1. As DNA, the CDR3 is TGCGCCAGCAGCCCTGGGACAGGGGGATCTGGCTACACCTTC. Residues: CASSPGTGGSGYTF.